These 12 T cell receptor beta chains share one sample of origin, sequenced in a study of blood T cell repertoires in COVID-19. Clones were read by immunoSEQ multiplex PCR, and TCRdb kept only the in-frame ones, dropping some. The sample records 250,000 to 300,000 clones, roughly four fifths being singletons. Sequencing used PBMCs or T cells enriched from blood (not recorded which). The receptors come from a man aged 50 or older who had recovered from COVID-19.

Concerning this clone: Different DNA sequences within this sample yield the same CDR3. DNA of the CDR3: TGTGCCAGCTCACCCGGACAGGACACTGAAGCTTTCTTT. Protein sequence: CASSPGQDTEAFF. V is TRBV18 and J is TRBJ1-1; 7 bases map to TRBD1. Trimming removed 3 bases from V and 3 bases from J; junction bases left unmatched: 1. The V gene's germline CDR1 is KGHSH and CDR2 LQKENI. The CDR3 runs 13 residues.

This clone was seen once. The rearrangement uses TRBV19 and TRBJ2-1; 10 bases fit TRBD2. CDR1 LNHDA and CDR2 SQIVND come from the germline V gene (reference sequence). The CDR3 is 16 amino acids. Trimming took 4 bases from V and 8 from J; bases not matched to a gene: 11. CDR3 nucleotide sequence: TGTGCCAGTAGTACCGGACTAGCGGAGAGGCGGGATGAGCAGTTCTTC. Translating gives CASSTGLAERRDEQFF.

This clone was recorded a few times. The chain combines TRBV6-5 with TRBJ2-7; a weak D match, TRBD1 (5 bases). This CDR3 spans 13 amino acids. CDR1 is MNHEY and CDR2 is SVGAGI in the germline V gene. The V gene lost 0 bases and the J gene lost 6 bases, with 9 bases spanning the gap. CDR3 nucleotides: TGTGCCAGCAGTTACTCGAGCAGGGCCGAGCAGTACTTC. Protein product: CASSYSSRAEQYF.

Here the CDR3 reads CASRPGGAAGYTQYF. The CDR3 nucleotides read TGTGCCAGCAGGCCCGGTGGGGCGGCTGGGTATACGCAGTATTTT. This chain joins TRBV7-8 and TRBJ2-3, with D possibly being TRBD1 (5 bases). Germline CDR1 is SGHVS and CDR2 is FQNEAQ. V lost 6 bases and J 7 bases, leaving 20 bases between the germline ends. This CDR3 has 15 amino acids.

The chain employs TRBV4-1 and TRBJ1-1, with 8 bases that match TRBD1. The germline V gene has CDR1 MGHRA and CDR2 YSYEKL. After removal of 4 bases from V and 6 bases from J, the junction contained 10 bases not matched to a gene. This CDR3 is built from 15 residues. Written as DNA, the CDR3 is TGCGCCAGCAGCCGGCTGGACAGGGAGGAGGCTGAAGCTTTCTTT. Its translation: CASSRLDREEAEAFF.

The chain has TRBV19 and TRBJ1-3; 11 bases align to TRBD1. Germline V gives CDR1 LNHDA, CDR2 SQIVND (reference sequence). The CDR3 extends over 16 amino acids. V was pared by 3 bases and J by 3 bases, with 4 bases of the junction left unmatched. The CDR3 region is CASSIRTGGGGNTIYF. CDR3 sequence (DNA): TGTGCCAGTAGTATCCGGACAGGGGGCGGTGGAAACACCATATATTTT. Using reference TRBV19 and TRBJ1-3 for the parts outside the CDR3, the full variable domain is DGGITQSPKYLFRKEGQNVTLSCEQNLNHDAMYWYRQDPGQGLRLIYYSQIVNDFQKGDIAEGYSVSREKKESFPLTVTSAQKNPTAFYLCASSIRTGGGGNTIYFGEGSWLTVV.

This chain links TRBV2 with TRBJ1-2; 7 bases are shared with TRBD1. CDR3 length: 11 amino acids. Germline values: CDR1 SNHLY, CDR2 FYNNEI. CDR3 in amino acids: CATGEDYGYTF. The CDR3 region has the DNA TGTGCAACAGGGGAGGACTATGGCTACACCTTC.

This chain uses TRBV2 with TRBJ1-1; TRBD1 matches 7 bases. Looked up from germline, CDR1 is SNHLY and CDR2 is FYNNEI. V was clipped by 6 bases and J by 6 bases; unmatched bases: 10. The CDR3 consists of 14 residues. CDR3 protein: CASRSQGEFSEAFF. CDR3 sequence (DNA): TGTGCCAGCAGGTCCCAGGGGGAATTCTCTGAAGCTTTCTTT.

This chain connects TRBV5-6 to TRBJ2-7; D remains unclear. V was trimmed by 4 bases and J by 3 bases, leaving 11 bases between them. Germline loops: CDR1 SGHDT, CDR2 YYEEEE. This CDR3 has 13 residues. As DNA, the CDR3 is TGTGCCAGCAGCCCAACAACCAACTACGAGCAGTACTTC. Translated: CASSPTTNYEQYF.

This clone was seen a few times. Here the CDR3 DNA reads TGTGCCAGCAGCTTAGGGTCGGGAAATGAGCAGTTCTTC. It is translated as CASSLGSGNEQFF. This rearrangement joins TRBV7-8 to TRBJ2-1; tentatively, D is TRBD2 (5 bases). With 1 base removed from V and 7 bases from J, the gap between germline ends came to 8 bases. The CDR3 has 13 amino acids. Per the germline V gene, CDR1 is SGHVS and CDR2 is FQNEAQ.

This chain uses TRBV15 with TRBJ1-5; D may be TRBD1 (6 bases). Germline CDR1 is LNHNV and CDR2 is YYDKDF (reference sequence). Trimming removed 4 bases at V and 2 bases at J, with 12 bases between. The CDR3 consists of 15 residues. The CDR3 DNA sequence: TGTGCCACCAGCACCCGGGGGGGCGGCAATCAGCCCCAGCATTTT. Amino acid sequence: CATSTRGGGNQPQHF.

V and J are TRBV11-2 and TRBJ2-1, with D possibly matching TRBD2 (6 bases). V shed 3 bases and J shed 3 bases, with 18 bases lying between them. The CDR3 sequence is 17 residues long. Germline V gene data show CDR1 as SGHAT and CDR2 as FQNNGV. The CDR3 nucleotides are TGTGCCAGCAGCTTGGAGGAAGGGACTCGAGTCTACAATGAGCAGTTCTTC. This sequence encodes CASSLEEGTRVYNEQFF.